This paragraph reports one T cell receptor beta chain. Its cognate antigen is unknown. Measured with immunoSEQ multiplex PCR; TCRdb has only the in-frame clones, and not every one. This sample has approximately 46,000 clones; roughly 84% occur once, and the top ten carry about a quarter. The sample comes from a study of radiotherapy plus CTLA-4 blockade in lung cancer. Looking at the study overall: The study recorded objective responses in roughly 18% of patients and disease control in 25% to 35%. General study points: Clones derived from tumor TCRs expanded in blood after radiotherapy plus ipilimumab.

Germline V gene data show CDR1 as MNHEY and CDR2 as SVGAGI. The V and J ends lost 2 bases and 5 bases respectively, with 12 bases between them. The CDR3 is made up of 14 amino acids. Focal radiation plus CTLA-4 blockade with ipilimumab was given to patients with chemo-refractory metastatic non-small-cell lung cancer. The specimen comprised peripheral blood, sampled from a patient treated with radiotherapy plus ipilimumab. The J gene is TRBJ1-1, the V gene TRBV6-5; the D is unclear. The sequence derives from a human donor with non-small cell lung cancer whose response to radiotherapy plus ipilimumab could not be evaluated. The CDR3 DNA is TGTGCCAGCAGTTACGGAACTGCGGGGACTGAAGCTTTCTTT. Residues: CASSYGTAGTEAFF.